The sample holds one count of the clone carrying this TCR beta chain. The sample belongs to a study of blood T cell repertoires in COVID-19. V was pared by 6 bases and J by 1 base, with 16 bases between. The V gene's germline CDR1 is SGHNT and CDR2 YYREEE (reference sequence). The CDR3 is made up of 15 amino acids. Researchers sorted participants into cohorts using their self-reported clinical history. The protocol was immunoSEQ multiplex PCR, while the TCRdb copy is restricted to in-frame clones and leaves out a portion. The top ten hold 4.5% to 5.5% of the sample, which has about 320,000 clones, under 90% seen once.

The sequence was obtained from a man in his 60s who had recovered from COVID-19. The specimen sequenced was PBMCs or T cells enriched from blood (not recorded which). The chain combines TRBV5-4 with TRBJ2-5; D may be TRBD1 (6 bases). CDR3 loop: CASTTGTNSQETQYF. The CDR3 bases are TGTGCCAGCACCACCGGGACAAACAGCCAAGAGACCCAGTACTTC.